This T cell receptor beta chain was captured in a study of cytomegalovirus exposure and HLA in healthy donors (dated 2017 in TCRdb). Regarding the study in general: An earlier analysis of some 620 of the donors reported roughly 300 Gb of sequence data and 95 million to 140 million unique TCR beta sequences obtained from about 200 million T cells. Roughly 320 gigabases of sequencing data and tens of millions of unique TCR sequences made up an early release that covered 500 to 650 HLA-typed donors. The genetic ancestry cluster associated with self-reported Caucasian donors included roughly four fifths of the roughly 400 genotyped donors. The aim of the study was to test whether cataloging public T cell receptors could identify signatures of past pathogen exposure. The study profiled the T cell repertoires of about 720 subjects by immunosequencing and related them to cytomegalovirus serostatus. A separate validation cohort of over 95 different subjects was used in addition to the approximately 700-subject first cohort. The study combined high-throughput TCR immunosequencing, statistical association of individual TCRs with disease status, and machine learning to predict cytomegalovirus infection status. In a later analysis, previously published TCR beta repertoires from about 640 donors were re-analyzed and high-resolution HLA genotyping was added so that TCR occurrence patterns could be studied. The later analysis used no new phenotypic data to find candidate immune exposures, relying instead on TCR beta sequences and their occurrence across donors. To decide whether each TCR beta V gene segment behaved as functional or pseudogenic, an earlier analysis of 587 of the donors relied on high-throughput TCR beta sequencing. Alongside the repertoire data, information on donor age, sex, ethnicity and CMV serostatus was compiled. In a later genetic analysis, genome-wide SNP genotypes for about 60% of the 666 donors were used, and that subset was treated as a discovery cohort. Every discovery cohort repertoire had been produced on one sequencing platform. HLA typing included class I and class II loci at four-digit resolution. Typing coverage differed by locus: A, B, C, DRB1 and DQB1 were typed in roughly 620-640 donors, DQA1 in roughly 510, DPA1 in 606, and DPB1 in 472. Roughly 5 DR-DQ haplotypes were handled as single units for association and clustering, since linkage in the cohort was strong. On average, around 230,000 unique TCR beta nucleotide sequences were sequenced per donor among roughly 430 genotyped donors of the cohort, with around 19% of those sequences being non-productive. Broader findings and caveats from the paper: The classifier was reported to diagnose cytomegalovirus status with high specificity and sensitivity in both the original and validation cohorts. A later genetic analysis associated a missense DCLRE1C variant with V-gene and J-gene trimming of TCR beta chains, and an independent cohort replicated the association. Most TCR sequences were observed very rarely across donors, whereas some public TCRs were present in many individuals. According to a later genetic analysis, donors in an Asian-associated ancestry cluster had fewer N-insertions in productive TCRs than the approximately 670-donor mean. A further reported finding was that TCR beta sequences accurately predicted the HLA-A and HLA-B alleles for most subjects in the first cohort. The presence/absence analyses assumed that sequencing depth was roughly uniform across donors, and that assumption may not be true. Three of the identified cytomegalovirus-associated TCR beta chains were confirmed in vitro to be specific for cytomegalovirus antigens. Linkage disequilibrium might explain the correlated functional status among segregating V segments, but an unknown experimental factor could not be excluded. In an earlier analysis of about 540 of the donors, most TCR beta V segments were observed in productive rearrangements about 90% or about 30% of the time, broadly matching IMGT annotations. CMV serostatus was the only immune exposure information available for the cohort. The earlier analysis of a few hundred of the donors excluded some 16 rarely observed V segments, including chromosome 9 orphons, because counts were too low. When HLA alleles, especially DR and DQ, strongly co-occurred, TCR associations were difficult to assign to individual alleles. The authors suggested that the approach could potentially be extended to other disease states and immunological phenotypes. In a later analysis, HLA-associated TCR beta chains were found to be more clonally expanded and to have lower generation probabilities than equally common non-associated chains. A later analysis found that most CMV-associated TCR beta chains appeared HLA-restricted, with HLA associations seemingly driven largely by CMV exposure. A group of highly shared sequence variants was considered likely to be a technical artifact of the sequencing pipeline. In a later analysis, TCR association rates were found to vary across HLA loci, with the most associated TCRs seen for DRB1 alleles and the fewest for HLA-C alleles. Because the 87-base-pair reads could not distinguish some IMGT-functional V segments, including TRBV6-2 and TRBV6-3, those segments were excluded. According to a later analysis, parvovirus B19, influenza, CMV and Epstein-Barr virus appeared linked to several top co-occurrence clusters. Only TCR beta chains were sequenced in this cohort, and the absence of alpha or paired-chain data limited detectable features. A later analysis associated about 17,000 TCR beta sequences with specific HLA alleles at a false discovery rate of 0.05. HLA typing was unavailable for some donors at each locus, so association tests used only the typed subset. A total of roughly 160 TCR beta chains were listed by the study as associated with cytomegalovirus.

Library construction relied on the immunoSEQ multiplex PCR assay. A mixture of 60 forward primers for TCR Vbeta segments and 13 reverse primers for TCR Jbeta segments was used in the multiplex PCR. Amplification of the CDR3 region of rearranged TCR beta genes was performed with a multiplex PCR assay on genomic DNA. On the Illumina HiSeq System, the amplified TCR beta libraries were sequenced as 87-base-pair reads. The original pipeline was this. A later analysis counted about 76 million unique TCR beta chains across the 670 or so repertoires, and 9.5 million to 11 million of these chains were shared by at least two donors. Raw reads were error-corrected and collapsed into unique sequences with a nearest-neighbor algorithm that merged closely related sequences to remove PCR and sequencing errors. CDR3 sequences were aligned to IMGT reference sequences to assign V, D and J gene segments. Each retained sequence needed at least a six-nucleotide match to both a V gene segment and a J gene segment. A rearrangement counted as productive if the CDR3 had no stop codons and remained in frame with V and J, and every other rearrangement counted as non-productive. CDR3 was defined according to IMGT convention as the region running from the second conserved V-encoded cysteine to the conserved J-encoded phenylalanine. The earlier analysis of 587 of the donors excluded any sequence lacking an unambiguous match to a single V gene segment. In an earlier analysis of approximately 590 of the donors, a V segment was called functional when productive rearrangements were above 56.7%, and segregating when the standard deviation between donors exceeded 5%. A statistical classification framework was built for diagnosing cytomegalovirus status from the catalog of TCR beta chain sequences. V and J gene assignment, in a later analysis, came from comparing TCR nucleotide sequences with IMGT/GENE-DB human TR gene sequences. In a later analysis, CDR3 sequences and most-parsimonious VDJ recombination scenarios were assigned using the TCRdist pipeline. In a later analysis, each TCR beta chain was defined by its CDR3 amino acid sequence together with its V-gene family, and reads lacking a unique V-gene family were excluded. A later analysis removed nearly 600 highly shared, low-generation-probability nucleotide sequences to deal with suspected cross-contamination and a sequencing artifact. In a later analysis, a clonal expansion index was calculated for each public chain from normalized within-repertoire ranks of inferred template counts. A later analysis computed generation probabilities with a VDJ recombination model fitted to out-of-frame rearrangements, and checked the results against IGoR. A later analysis scored TCR-TCR, TCR-HLA and TCR-CMV co-occurrence with hypergeometric tests, applying a repertoire-size bias correction to TCR pairs. False discovery rates were estimated in a later analysis by permuting HLA or CMV assignments 20 times. In a later analysis, co-occurring TCRs were grouped with DBSCAN, and TCRdist sequence similarity was added when clustering was performed within HLA-allele-positive subsets. Repertoires with fewer than 30,000 or more than 120,000 public chains were left out of co-occurrence clustering, as were four to six repertoires with anomalous nucleotide sharing. TCRdb provides this immuneACCESS table in a form limited to in-frame rearrangements. Some clones are lacking; in checked studies, under half of them reflect an unresolved V gene, and why the rest are absent is not known. V and J calls plus clone size are reproduced from that table; the DNA served to infer D and trimming. This sample has 150,000 to 200,000 clones in its table, and around 68% of those were observed once. The ten largest clones capture 1.1% to 1.5% of the sample.

For CDR1 and CDR2, the germline V gene lists SGHRS and YFSETQ. The germline V end is reduced by 3 bases and the J end by 6 bases; junction bases left unmatched: 10. The CDR3 contains 15 residues, cysteine and phenylalanine counted. Just the 45-base CDR3 DNA is kept, in frame starting at base 1. The cohort consisted of some 670 healthy bone marrow donors. At the time of sampling, all cohort members were nominally healthy, though unrecorded immune exposures were likely present. The donor was CMV seronegative and belonged to the group of 352 seronegative cohort members. Each donor provided a peripheral blood sample, and peripheral blood mononuclear cells were used for TCR beta sequencing. The Qiagen DNeasy Blood Extraction Kit was used to extract genomic DNA from the blood cell samples. About this clone itself: Its antigen specificity is not known. Base qualities are missing; no much larger clone stands one base away.

The receptor comes from a man aged 50 or older in good health and CMV-seronegative. The source material was PBMCs. The rearrangement combines TRBV5-1 with TRBJ2-7, with TRBD2 identical over 9 junction bases. Here is the DNA: TGCGCCAGCAGCTATTTAGCGGGGGCACTCTCCGAGCAGTACTTC. Its protein product is CASSYLAGALSEQYF.